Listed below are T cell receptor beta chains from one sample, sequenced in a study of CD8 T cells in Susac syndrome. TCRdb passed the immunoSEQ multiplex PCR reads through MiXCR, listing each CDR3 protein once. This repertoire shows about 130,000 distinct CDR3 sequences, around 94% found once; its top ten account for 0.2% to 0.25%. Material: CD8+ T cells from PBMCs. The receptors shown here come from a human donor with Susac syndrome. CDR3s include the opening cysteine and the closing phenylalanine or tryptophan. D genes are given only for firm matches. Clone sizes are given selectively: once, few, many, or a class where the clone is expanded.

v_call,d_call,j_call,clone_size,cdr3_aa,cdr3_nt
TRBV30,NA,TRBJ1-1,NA,CAFTQGPTEAFF,TGTGCCTTTACCCAAGGGCCCACTGAAGCTTTCTTT
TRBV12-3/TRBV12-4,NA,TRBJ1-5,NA,CASSPRTSGQPQHF,TGTGCCAGCAGTCCACGGACCTCAGGACAGCCCCAGCATTTT
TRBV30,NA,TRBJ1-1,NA,CAWKMGGTEAFF,TGTGCCTGGAAGATGGGGGGCACTGAAGCTTTCTTT
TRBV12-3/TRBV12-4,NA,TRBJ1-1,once,CASRRQYMNTEAFF,TGTGCCAGCAGGCGACAGTACATGAACACTGAAGCTTTCTTT
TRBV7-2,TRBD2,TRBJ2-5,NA,CASSPIAGGRETQYF,TGTGCCAGCAGTCCCATAGCGGGAGGGAGAGAGACCCAGTACTTC
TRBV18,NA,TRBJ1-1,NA,CASSPVRPIEAFF,TGTGCCAGCTCACCTGTAAGACCGATTGAAGCTTTCTTT
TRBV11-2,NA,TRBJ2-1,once,CASSLNTEQFF,TGTGCCAGCAGCTTAAACACCGAGCAGTTCTTC
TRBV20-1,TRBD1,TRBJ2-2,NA,CSANTGTGSGELFF,TGCAGTGCTAATACCGGGACAGGGTCCGGGGAGCTGTTTTTT
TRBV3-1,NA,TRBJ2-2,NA,CASSQDIVGELFF,TGTGCCAGCAGCCAAGATATCGTAGGGGAGCTGTTTTTT
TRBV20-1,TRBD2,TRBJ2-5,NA,CSASPAGGWETQYF,TGCAGTGCTAGTCCAGCGGGAGGTTGGGAGACCCAGTACTTC
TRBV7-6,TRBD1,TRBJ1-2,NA,CASSPDPTGYSGYTF,TGTGCCAGCAGCCCTGATCCGACAGGGTACAGTGGCTACACCTTC
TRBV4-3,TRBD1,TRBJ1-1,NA,CASGGMNTEAFF,TGCGCGTCAGGGGGCATGAACACTGAAGCTTTCTTT
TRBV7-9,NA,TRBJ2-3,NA,CASSDGGYTQYF,TGTGCCAGCAGCGATGGGGGGTATACGCAGTATTTT
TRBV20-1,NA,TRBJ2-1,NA,CSARAAYNEQFF,TGCAGTGCTAGGGCAGCGTACAATGAGCAGTTCTTC
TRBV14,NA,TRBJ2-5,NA,CASSQSQGQETQYF,TGTGCCAGCAGCCAAAGTCAGGGGCAAGAGACCCAGTACTTC
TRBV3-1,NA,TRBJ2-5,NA,CASSQAFRAGETQYF,TGTGCCAGCAGCCAAGCGTTCCGGGCAGGCGAGACCCAGTACTTC
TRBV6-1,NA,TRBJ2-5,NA,CASSEDFGALPQETQYF,TGTGCCAGCAGTGAAGACTTTGGGGCCCTCCCCCAAGAGACCCAGTACTTC
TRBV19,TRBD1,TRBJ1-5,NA,CASSITAGQGRKPQHF,TGTGCCAGTAGTATAACCGCTGGACAGGGGAGGAAGCCCCAGCATTTT
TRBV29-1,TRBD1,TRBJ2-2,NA,CSVEATGDVTGELFF,TGCAGCGTTGAAGCGACAGGGGACGTCACCGGGGAGCTGTTTTTT
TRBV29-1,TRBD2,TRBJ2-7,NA,CSVEGLAGVYEQYF,TGCAGCGTTGAAGGACTAGCGGGAGTCTACGAGCAGTACTTC
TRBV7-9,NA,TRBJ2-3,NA,CASSLVGGPDTQYF,TGTGCCAGCAGCTTGGTCGGGGGCCCAGATACGCAGTATTTT
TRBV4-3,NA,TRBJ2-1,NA,CASSQGGVTVDEQFF,TGCGCCAGCAGCCAAGGCGGGGTTACCGTAGATGAGCAGTTCTTC
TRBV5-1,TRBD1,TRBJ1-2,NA,CASTLTGDRGHSGYTF,TGCGCCAGCACCCTAACGGGGGACAGGGGACACTCGGGCTACACCTTC
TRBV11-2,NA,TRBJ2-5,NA,CASSLAGDLKYF,TGTGCCAGCAGCTTAGCGGGTGACCTCAAGTACTTC
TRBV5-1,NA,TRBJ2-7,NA,CASSLAARAYEQYF,TGCGCCAGCAGCTTGGCGGCCAGGGCCTACGAGCAGTACTTC
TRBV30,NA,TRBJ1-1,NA,CAWRLFEAGHTEAFF,TGTGCCTGGAGACTTTTTGAGGCGGGACACACTGAAGCTTTCTTT
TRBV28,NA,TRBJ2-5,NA,CASSQRSRRAETQYF,TGTGCCAGCAGTCAACGTAGTAGGAGGGCAGAGACCCAGTACTTC
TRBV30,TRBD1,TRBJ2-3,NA,CAWDWTGNTDTQYF,TGTGCCTGGGACTGGACAGGGAACACAGATACGCAGTATTTT
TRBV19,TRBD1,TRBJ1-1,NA,CASIQGARTEAFF,TGTGCCAGTATCCAGGGGGCAAGGACTGAAGCTTTCTTT
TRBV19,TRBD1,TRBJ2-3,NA,CASSRDRTTDTQYF,TGTGCCAGTAGCCGGGACAGGACCACAGATACGCAGTATTTT
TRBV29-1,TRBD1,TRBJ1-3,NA,CSVPGQGPGNTIYF,TGCAGCGTGCCGGGACAGGGTCCGGGAAACACCATATATTTT
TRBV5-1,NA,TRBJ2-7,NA,CASSSEGLTYEQYF,TGCGCCAGCAGCTCCGAGGGGTTGACCTACGAGCAGTACTTC
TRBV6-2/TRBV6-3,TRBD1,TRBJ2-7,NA,CASSPTGGADYEQYF,TGTGCCAGCAGTCCAACAGGGGGCGCGGACTACGAGCAGTACTTC
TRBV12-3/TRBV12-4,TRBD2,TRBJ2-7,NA,CASSPTSGMPYEQYF,TGTGCCAGCAGCCCGACTAGCGGTATGCCCTACGAGCAGTACTTC
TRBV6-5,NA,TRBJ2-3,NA,CASSYSLTYTNTDTQYF,TGTGCCAGCAGTTACTCGTTAACATATACCAACACAGATACGCAGTATTTT
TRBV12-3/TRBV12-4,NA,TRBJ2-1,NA,CASSLSWRDEQFF,TGTGCCAGCAGTTTATCCTGGCGGGATGAGCAGTTCTTC
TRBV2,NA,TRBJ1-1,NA,CASSDRDTEAFF,TGTGCCAGCAGTGACAGGGACACTGAAGCTTTCTTT